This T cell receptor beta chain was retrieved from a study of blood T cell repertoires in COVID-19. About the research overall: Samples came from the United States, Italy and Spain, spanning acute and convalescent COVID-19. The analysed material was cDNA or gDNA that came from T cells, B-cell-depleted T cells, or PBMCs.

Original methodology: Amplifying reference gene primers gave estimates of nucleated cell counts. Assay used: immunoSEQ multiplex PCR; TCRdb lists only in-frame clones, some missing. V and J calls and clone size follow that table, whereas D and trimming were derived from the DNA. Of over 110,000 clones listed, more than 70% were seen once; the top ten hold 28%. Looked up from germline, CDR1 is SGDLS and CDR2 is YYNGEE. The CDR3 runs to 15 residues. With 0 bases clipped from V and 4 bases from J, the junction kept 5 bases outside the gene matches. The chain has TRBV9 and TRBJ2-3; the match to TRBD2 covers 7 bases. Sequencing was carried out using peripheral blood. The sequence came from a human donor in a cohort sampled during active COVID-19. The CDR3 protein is CASSVGRGSSDTQYF. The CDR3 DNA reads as TGTGCCAGCAGCGTAGGGCGGGGGAGTTCAGATACGCAGTATTTT.